The sequence of this TCR beta chain was determined in a study of shared clonotypes between healthy human individuals. Study-wide results and caveats: In a few donors, approximately 5% of naive CD4 clonotypes appeared in common.

As for this clone: Its antigen is not identified.

The repertoire was sequenced with immunoSEQ multiplex PCR; TCRdb's copy has only in-frame clones and lacks some. The sample includes 400,000 to 600,000 clones, approximately 95% of them seen just once. The CDR3 contains 15 residues. Per the germline V gene, CDR1 is MNHEY and CDR2 is SMNVEV (reference sequence). The receptor was isolated from a woman in her thirties in good health. Sequencing was performed on naive CD4+ T cells sorted from blood. Regarding subset: CD45RA+ positively selected. This rearrangement joins TRBV27 to TRBJ2-2; the D gene is possibly TRBD2 (5 bases). The CDR3 region has the DNA TGTGCGACGAGCCGCGCCGGCGGGTACACCGGGGAGCTGTTTTTT. Translating gives CATSRAGGYTGELFF.